The subject of this entry is one TCR beta chain. Its target is unknown. This specimen comes from a study of CD8+CD57+ T cells in acquired aplastic anemia. As for the study in general: Yields of DNA that came from sorted CD4+ and CD8+ cells averaged about 3.4 ug.

Regarding the study as a whole: Both patients and controls carried the same twenty-nine CD8+ CDR3 sequences.

Profiling of TCR beta VDJ combinations and CDR3 sequences used genomic DNA as template. TCRdb itself ran the reads through MiXCR, one entry per CDR3 protein. Of approximately 200,000 distinct CDR3 sequences in the sample, 54% are singletons; the top ten hold about a sixth. Deletions cut 2 bases from V and 2 bases from J, with 15 bases between. The CDR3 loop spans 16 amino acids. The germline V gene encodes CDR1 MNHEY and CDR2 SMNVEV (reference sequence). Sequenced input: sorted CD4+, CD8+, or CD8+CD57+ T cells (not recorded which) from PBMCs. The TCR comes from a human donor in good health, serving as a control. The chain employs TRBV27 and TRBJ1-2; no clear D gene. CDR3 residues: CASSLQVAPRNYGYTF. The DNA for the CDR3 is TGTGCCAGCAGTTTACAAGTCGCTCCAAGAAACTATGGCTACACCTTC.